This TCR beta chain came from a study of OX40 agonist ivuxolimab in advanced cancers. For the study in its entirety: Ivuxolimab, which targeted the costimulatory receptor OX40 (CD134), was an agonistic, fully human IgG2 monoclonal antibody. Intravenous ivuxolimab was administered to patients every 2 weeks at six dose levels: 0.01, 0.1, 0.3, 1.5, 3 and 10 mg/kg. Among the roughly 50 dose-escalation patients, about 19 had hepatocellular carcinoma, approximately 15 melanoma, 9 renal cell carcinoma and 9 head and neck cancer. A male proportion of roughly 80% and a mean age of approximately 62 years, ranging from roughly 20 to 80, were recorded for the dose-escalation cohort. Prior anti-PD-1, anti-PD-L1 or anti-CTLA-4 therapy was permitted, and about 40% of dose-escalation patients had received checkpoint inhibitors. Partial responses were achieved by three dose-escalation patients, of whom one had hepatocellular carcinoma and two had cutaneous melanoma. Peripheral TCRbeta sequencing aimed to test whether ivuxolimab altered TCR sequence diversity and caused clonal T-cell expansion. The paper reports the monotherapy dose-escalation portion (N ≈ 52 patients) of the phase I ivuxolimab trial.

Genomic DNA was isolated from the sorted cells so that the TCRbeta CDR3 region could be sequenced. The immunoSEQ Assay was used for sequencing of TCRbeta CDR3 regions. TCRdb's version of the immuneACCESS table is confined to in-frame rearrangements and falls short of the full clone set. An unresolved V gene accounts for under half of the shortfall where checked; the remainder is of unknown origin. This sample comprises fewer than 95,000 clones, 65% to 90% of them detected only once. The ten largest make up about 0.6% of the sample. Overall results and qualifications from the work: At doses from 0.1 to 3.0 mg/kg, clonal expansion was seen in both CD4+ and CD8+ blood T cells between baseline and week 6. Low levels of normalized T-cell clonal expansion were also shown by some nonresponding patients. In the 0.1-3.0 mg/kg groups, partial responders had among the lowest normalized peripheral clonal expansion, particularly in CD8+ T cells. On average, CD8+ T cells showed more expanded clones than CD4+ T cells after ivuxolimab. Antigen specificity was not determined for the clonally expanded peripheral T cells.

Reading from cysteine to phenylalanine, the CDR3 counts 15 amino acids. The sequence is cut down to CDR3 DNA, 45 bases in frame from base 1. According to the germline V gene, CDR1 reads SGHAT and CDR2 reads FQNNGV. V ends up 5 bases short and J 4 bases short, with an unmatched junction base count of 4. Patients with autoimmune disease history or receiving systemic immunosuppression were excluded from the trial. Peripheral blood for TCR sequencing was collected from all dose cohorts at baseline, on cycle 4 day 1, and on cycle 7 day 1. Samples were obtained from an open-label, multicenter, first-in-human phase I dose-escalation trial of ivuxolimab. Adults with locally advanced or metastatic melanoma, renal cell carcinoma, hepatocellular carcinoma or head and neck squamous cell carcinoma were enrolled in the trial. Before TCR sequencing, CD4+ T cells and CD8+ T cells from peripheral blood were sorted into separate populations.

As concerns this clone: This clone's antigen is unknown. Per-nucleotide qualities are absent, and no much larger clonotype sits a single base away.

Here the sequenced sample was CD4+ or CD8+ T cells sorted from blood, taken in a trial of the OX40 agonist ivuxolimab. The sequence came from an adult with an advanced solid tumor such as melanoma, head and neck, liver or kidney cancer. The sequence is built from TRBV11-2 and TRBJ2-1, with 11 bases aligning to TRBD2. The nucleotides read TGTGCCAGCAGCCCGGGACTAGCGGAATACAATGAGCAGTTCTTC. The encoded protein is CASSPGLAEYNEQFF. Where the CDR3 stops, the reference TRBV11-2 and TRBJ2-1 genes take over; the full variable domain is EAGVAQSPRYKIIEKRQSVAFWCNPISGHATLYWYQQILGQGPKLLIQFQNNGVVDDSQLPKDRFSAERLKGVDSTLKIQPAKLEDSAVYLCASSPGLAEYNEQFFGPGTRLTVL.